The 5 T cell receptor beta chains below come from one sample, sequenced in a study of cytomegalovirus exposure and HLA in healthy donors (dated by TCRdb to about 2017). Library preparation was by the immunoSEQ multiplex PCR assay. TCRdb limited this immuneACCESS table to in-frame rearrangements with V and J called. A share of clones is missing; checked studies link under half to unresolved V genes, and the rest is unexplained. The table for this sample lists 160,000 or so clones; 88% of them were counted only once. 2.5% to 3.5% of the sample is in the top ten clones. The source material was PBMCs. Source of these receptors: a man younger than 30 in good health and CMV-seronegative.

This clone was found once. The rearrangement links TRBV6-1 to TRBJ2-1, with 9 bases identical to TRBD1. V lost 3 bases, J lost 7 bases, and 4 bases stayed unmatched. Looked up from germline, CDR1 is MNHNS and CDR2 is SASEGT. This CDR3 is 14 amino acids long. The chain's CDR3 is CASSDDRGLNEQFF. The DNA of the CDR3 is TGTGCCAGCAGTGATGACAGGGGGTTAAATGAGCAGTTCTTC.

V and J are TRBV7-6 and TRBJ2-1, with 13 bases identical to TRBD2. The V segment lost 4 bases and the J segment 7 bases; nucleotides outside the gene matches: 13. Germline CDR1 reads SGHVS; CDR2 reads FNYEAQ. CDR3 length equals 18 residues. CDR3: CASSSRTTSGGAGNEQFF. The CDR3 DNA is TGTGCCAGCAGCTCCAGAACAACTAGCGGGGGGGCCGGAAATGAGCAGTTCTTC.

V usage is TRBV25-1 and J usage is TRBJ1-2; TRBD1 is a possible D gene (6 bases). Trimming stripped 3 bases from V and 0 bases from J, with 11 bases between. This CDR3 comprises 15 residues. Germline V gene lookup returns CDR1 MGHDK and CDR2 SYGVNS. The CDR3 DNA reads TGTGCCAGCAGTGAGGGACACAGCGCTAACTATGGCTACACCTTC. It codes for CASSEGHSANYGYTF.

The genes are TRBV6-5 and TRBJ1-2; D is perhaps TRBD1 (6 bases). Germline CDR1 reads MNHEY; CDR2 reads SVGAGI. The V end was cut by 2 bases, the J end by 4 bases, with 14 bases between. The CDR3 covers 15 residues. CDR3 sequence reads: CASSYTIQGPYGYTF. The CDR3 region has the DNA TGTGCCAGCAGTTACACGATACAGGGCCCCTATGGCTACACCTTC.

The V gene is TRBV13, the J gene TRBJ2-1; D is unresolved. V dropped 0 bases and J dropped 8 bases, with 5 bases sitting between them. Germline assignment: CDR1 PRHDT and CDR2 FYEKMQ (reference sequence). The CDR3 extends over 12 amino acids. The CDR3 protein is CASSLGWHEQFF. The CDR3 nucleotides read TGTGCCAGCAGCTTAGGTTGGCATGAGCAGTTCTTC.